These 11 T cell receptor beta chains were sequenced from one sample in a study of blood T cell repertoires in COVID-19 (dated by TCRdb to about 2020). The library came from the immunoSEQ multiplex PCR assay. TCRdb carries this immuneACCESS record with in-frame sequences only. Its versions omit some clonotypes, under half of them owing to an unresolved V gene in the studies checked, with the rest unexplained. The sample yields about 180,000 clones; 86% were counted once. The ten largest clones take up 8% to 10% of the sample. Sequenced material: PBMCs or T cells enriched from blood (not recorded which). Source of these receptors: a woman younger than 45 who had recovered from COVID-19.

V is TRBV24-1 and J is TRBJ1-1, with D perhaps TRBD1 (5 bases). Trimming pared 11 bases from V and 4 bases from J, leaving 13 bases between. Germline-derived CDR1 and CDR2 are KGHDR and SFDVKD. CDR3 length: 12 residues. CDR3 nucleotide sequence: TGTGCCATCGGGGGAGTGGGCACTGAAGCTTTCTTT. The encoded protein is CAIGGVGTEAFF.

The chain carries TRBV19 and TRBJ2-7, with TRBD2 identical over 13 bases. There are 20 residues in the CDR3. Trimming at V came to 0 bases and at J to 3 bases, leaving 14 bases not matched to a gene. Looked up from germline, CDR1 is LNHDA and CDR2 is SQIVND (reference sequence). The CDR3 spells CASSIDRLAGGLPQCYEQYF. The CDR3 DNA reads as TGTGCCAGTAGTATAGATAGACTAGCGGGAGGTCTCCCACAGTGCTACGAGCAGTACTTC.

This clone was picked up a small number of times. CDR3 nucleotides: TGTGCCAGCAGCCCGGAGATTACTAGCGAGCAGTTCTTC. Its protein is CASSPEITSEQFF. The chain carries TRBV7-8 and TRBJ2-1, with D maybe TRBD2 (6 bases). Trimming removed 5 bases at V and 10 bases at J, with 15 bases between. Germline-derived CDR1 and CDR2 are SGHVS and FQNEAQ. CDR3 size: 13 residues.

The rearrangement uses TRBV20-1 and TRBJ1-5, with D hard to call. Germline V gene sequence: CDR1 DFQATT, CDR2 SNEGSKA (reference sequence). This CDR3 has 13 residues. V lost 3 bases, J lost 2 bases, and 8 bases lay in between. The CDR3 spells CSASFGGNQPQHF. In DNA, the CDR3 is TGCAGTGCTAGTTTCGGTGGCAATCAGCCCCAGCATTTT.

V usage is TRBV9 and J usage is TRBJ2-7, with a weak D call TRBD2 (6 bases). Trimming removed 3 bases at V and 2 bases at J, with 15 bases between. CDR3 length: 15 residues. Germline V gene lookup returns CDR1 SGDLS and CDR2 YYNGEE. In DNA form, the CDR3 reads TGTGCCAGCAGCGCATCGGAGGGCGCGACCTACGAGCAGTACTTC. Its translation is CASSASEGATYEQYF.

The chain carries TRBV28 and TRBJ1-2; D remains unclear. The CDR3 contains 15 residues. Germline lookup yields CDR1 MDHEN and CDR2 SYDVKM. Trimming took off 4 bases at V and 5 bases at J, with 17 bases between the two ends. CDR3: CASSSHRVKNYGYTF. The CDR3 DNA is TGTGCCAGCAGTTCGCACAGAGTGAAAAATTATGGCTACACCTTC.

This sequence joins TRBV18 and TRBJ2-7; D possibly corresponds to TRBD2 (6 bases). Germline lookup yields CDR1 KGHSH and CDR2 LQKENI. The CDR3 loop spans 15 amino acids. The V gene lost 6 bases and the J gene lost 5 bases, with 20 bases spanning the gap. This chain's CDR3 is CASSPLGGAIDEQYF. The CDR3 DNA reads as TGTGCCAGCTCCCCTTTGGGAGGTGCGATCGACGAGCAGTACTTC.

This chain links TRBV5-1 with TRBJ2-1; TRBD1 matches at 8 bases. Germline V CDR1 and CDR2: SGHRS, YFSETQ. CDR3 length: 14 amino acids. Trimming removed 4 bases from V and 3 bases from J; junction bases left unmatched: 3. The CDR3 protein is CASSPTGDYNEQFF. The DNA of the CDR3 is TGCGCCAGCAGCCCGACAGGGGACTACAATGAGCAGTTCTTC.

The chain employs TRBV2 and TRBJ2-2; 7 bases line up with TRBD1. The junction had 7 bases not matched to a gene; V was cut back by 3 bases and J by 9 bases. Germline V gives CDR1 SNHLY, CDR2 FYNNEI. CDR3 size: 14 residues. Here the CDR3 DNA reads TGTGCCAGCAGTGATTTGAGACAGGGCAGGGAGCTGTTTTTT. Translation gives CASSDLRQGRELFF.

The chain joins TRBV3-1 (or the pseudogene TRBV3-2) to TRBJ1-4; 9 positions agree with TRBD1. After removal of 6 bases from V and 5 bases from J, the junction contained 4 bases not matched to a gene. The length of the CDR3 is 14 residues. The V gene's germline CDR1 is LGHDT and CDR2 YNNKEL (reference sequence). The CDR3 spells CASRPTGGNEKLFF. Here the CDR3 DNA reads TGTGCCAGCAGGCCGACAGGGGGGAATGAAAAACTGTTTTTT.

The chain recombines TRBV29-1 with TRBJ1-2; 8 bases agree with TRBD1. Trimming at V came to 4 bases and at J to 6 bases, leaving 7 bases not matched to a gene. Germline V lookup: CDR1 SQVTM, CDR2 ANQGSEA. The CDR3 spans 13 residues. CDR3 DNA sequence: TGCAGCGTTGGGGGGACAGGCAGGAATGGCTACACCTTC. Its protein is CSVGGTGRNGYTF.